This T cell receptor beta chain was sequenced during a study of blood T cell repertoires in COVID-19. Study information: Researchers got acute and convalescent COVID-19 samples from the United States, Italy and Spain. PBMCs, B-cell-depleted T cells, or T cells provided the cDNA or gDNA that made up the material.

The germline V gene has CDR1 WSHSY and CDR2 SAAADI. The ends were cut back, 2 bases at V and 7 bases at J, with 12 bases in the middle. This CDR3 is built from 13 residues. Methods used by the authors: By means of reference gene primer amplification, nucleated cell counts were estimated. The table came from immunoSEQ multiplex PCR; TCRdb's copy has only in-frame clones and leaves some out. V and J calls and clone size are copied from that table; D and trimming were computed from the DNA. This sample has roughly 34,000 clones, with around nine tenths found just once. The J gene is TRBJ2-7, the V gene TRBV10-2, with a tentative D call TRBD1 (6 bases). The source is a woman in her sixties or seventies with active COVID-19. The sequenced material came from peripheral blood. CDR3 bases: TGCGCCAGCAGTGAGGGGACACGAGATGAGCAGTACTTC. Translated: CASSEGTRDEQYF.